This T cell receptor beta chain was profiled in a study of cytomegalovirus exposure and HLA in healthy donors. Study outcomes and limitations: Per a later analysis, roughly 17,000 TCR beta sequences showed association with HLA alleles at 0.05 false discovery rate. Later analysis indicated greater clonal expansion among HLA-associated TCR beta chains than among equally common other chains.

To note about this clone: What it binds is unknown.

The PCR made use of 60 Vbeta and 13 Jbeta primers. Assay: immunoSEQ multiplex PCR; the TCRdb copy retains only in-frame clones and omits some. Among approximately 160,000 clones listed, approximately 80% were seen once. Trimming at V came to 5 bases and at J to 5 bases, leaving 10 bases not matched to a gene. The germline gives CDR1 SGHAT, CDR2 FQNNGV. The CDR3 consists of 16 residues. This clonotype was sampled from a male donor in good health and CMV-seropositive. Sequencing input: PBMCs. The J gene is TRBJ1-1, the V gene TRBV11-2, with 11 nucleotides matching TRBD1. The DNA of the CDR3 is TGTGCCAGCAGCCTTAGGACAGGGGGCGAACGAACTGAAGCTTTCTTT. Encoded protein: CASSLRTGGERTEAFF.